These 8 T cell receptor beta chains share one sample of origin, sequenced in a study of CD8 T cells in Susac syndrome. Roughly 0.5 to 1 ug RNA was reverse transcribed with random hexamers. MiXCR, applied by TCRdb to the immunoSEQ multiplex PCR reads, yields one record per CDR3 protein. This sample has about 160,000 distinct CDR3 sequences, with around 96% found just once. The sequencing sample was made of CD4+ T cells from PBMCs. These receptors came from a human donor with Susac syndrome.

The V and J genes are TRBV28 and TRBJ2-5, with 8 bases that match TRBD1. This CDR3 is 17 amino acids long. Losses at the gene ends were 2 bases for V and 5 bases for J; bases not matched to a gene: 13. Germline V CDR1 and CDR2: MDHEN, SYDVKM. This CDR3 is CASSLPGRTGWGETQYF. CDR3 in DNA: TGTGCCAGCAGTTTACCCGGACGGACAGGGTGGGGGGAGACCCAGTACTTC.

The chain has TRBV10-3 and TRBJ1-6; TRBD1 matches at 7 bases. The CDR3 loop spans 13 amino acids. The germline V gene has CDR1 ENHRY and CDR2 SYGVKD. V shed 4 bases and J 10 bases; nucleotides not matched to a gene: 4. The CDR3 protein is CAISGTGDSPLHF. The CDR3 DNA sequence: TGTGCCATCAGTGGGACAGGTGACTCACCCCTCCACTTT.

The V call is TRBV6-2 or TRBV6-3, the J call TRBJ2-4; D gene unclear. The CDR3 is 16 amino acids. The germline V gene encodes CDR1 MNHEY and CDR2 SVGEGT. V was trimmed by 4 bases and J by 0 bases, leaving 13 bases between them. The CDR3 sequence: CASSSAMTLAKNIQYF. In nucleotides, the CDR3 is TGTGCCAGCAGTTCCGCGATGACGTTAGCCAAAAACATTCAGTACTTC.

The chain uses TRBV28 and TRBJ2-3; D gene ambiguous. Germline CDR1 and CDR2: MDHEN and SYDVKM. V was cut by 2 bases and J by 4 bases, with 10 bases left in between. The CDR3 loop spans 14 amino acids. CDR3 protein: CASSLGPRADTQYF. CDR3 nucleotide sequence: TGTGCCAGCAGTTTAGGGCCAAGGGCAGATACGCAGTATTTT.

This sequence joins TRBV27 and TRBJ2-6, with D uncertain. This CDR3 region has 15 residues. Deletions cut 6 bases from V and 0 bases from J, with 9 bases between. Per the germline V gene, CDR1 is MNHEY and CDR2 is SMNVEV (reference sequence). The CDR3 loop is CASRLDTSGANVLTF. CDR3 nucleotide sequence: TGTGCCAGCAGGCTCGACACCTCTGGGGCCAACGTCCTGACTTTC.

The chain carries TRBV7-9 and TRBJ1-1; 7 bases line up with TRBD1. The CDR3 is 14 amino acids. With V trimmed by 5 bases and J by 10 bases, 13 bases remained unmatched. Germline CDR1 SEHNR, CDR2 FQNEAQ (reference sequence). As DNA, the CDR3 is TGTGCCAGCAGCCTAGGAACAGGGGTAGGCAGAGCTTTCTTT. It specifies CASSLGTGVGRAFF.

This chain joins TRBV25-1 and TRBJ1-5, with D unresolved. Trimming pared 7 bases from V and 2 bases from J, leaving 12 bases between. Per the germline V gene, CDR1 is MGHDK and CDR2 is SYGVNS. CDR3 length: 14 residues. CDR3 protein: CASIGRWGNQPQHF. The CDR3 nucleotides are TGTGCCAGCATAGGCAGGTGGGGCAATCAGCCCCAGCATTTT.

J is TRBJ2-7 and V is TRBV7-2; D is undetermined. Germline V lookup: CDR1 SGHTA, CDR2 FQGNSA. Trimming left V 8 bases short and J 6 bases short, with 11 bases between. This CDR3 region has 11 residues. In DNA, the CDR3 is TGTGCCAGCCAAACGGGTGTCGAGCAGTACTTC. Its translation is CASQTGVEQYF.